The 15 T cell receptor beta chains below were found in one sample sequenced in a study of blood T cell repertoires in COVID-19. Assay: immunoSEQ multiplex PCR; the TCRdb copy retains only in-frame clones and omits some. The sample has 150,000 or so clones; 82% are singletons. The specimen sequenced was peripheral blood. These receptors originate from an older woman with acute or convalescent COVID-19.

The rearrangement joins TRBV19 to TRBJ1-2; 9 positions match TRBD1. The V gene end was trimmed by 5 bases and the J gene end by 8 bases; junction bases not matched to a gene: 12. The germline CDR1 and CDR2 sequences are LNHDA and SQIVND (reference sequence). This CDR3 region has 15 residues. CDR3 sequence reads: CASSLRDRVSGGYTF. DNA of the CDR3: TGTGCCAGTAGTCTCCGGGACAGGGTTTCGGGAGGCTACACCTTC.

V gene TRBV4-1 combines with J gene TRBJ1-6; 7 nucleotides agree with TRBD1. The CDR3 has 16 amino acids. V trimming: 0 bases; J trimming: 5 bases; junction bases outside the gene matches: 4. CDR1 and CDR2 from the germline V gene are MGHRA and YSYEKL. The CDR3 DNA is TGCGCCAGCAGCCAAGATGTGGGACAGAATAATTCACCCCTCCACTTT. This sequence encodes CASSQDVGQNNSPLHF.

The gene calls are TRBV11-3 and TRBJ2-1, with 11 bases fitting TRBD1. Per the germline V gene, CDR1 is SGHNT and CDR2 is YENEEA. V trimming: 0 bases; J trimming: 7 bases; junction bases outside the gene matches: 2. The CDR3 sequence is 15 residues long. The CDR3 DNA sequence: TGTGCCAGCAGCTTAGAGGGACAGGGGGGGAATGAGCAGTTCTTC. Translating it yields CASSLEGQGGNEQFF.

Comment on this clone: A read error may produce the germline difference seen at one junction end. The chain uses TRBV6-1 and TRBJ1-2, with TRBD1 identical over 7 bases. This CDR3 is built from 15 residues. Germline V gene lookup returns CDR1 MNHNS and CDR2 SASEGT. CDR3 DNA: TGTGCCAGCAGCGAAGCAGGACAGGCCTCATCGGGCTACACCTTC. This translates into CASSEAGQASSGYTF.

This chain uses TRBV7-2 with TRBJ2-1, with D possibly matching TRBD2 (5 bases). Germline V gives CDR1 SGHTA, CDR2 FQGNSA. This CDR3 has 15 amino acids. V lost 5 bases, J lost 0 bases, and 11 bases lay in between. CDR3 loop: CASSPSGHSYNEQFF. The CDR3 nucleotides are TGTGCCAGCAGCCCGAGCGGCCACTCCTACAATGAGCAGTTCTTC.

This chain joins TRBV4-3 and TRBJ1-4; no reliable D call. The CDR3 has 15 amino acids. Trimming cost V 3 bases and J 3 bases, with 11 bases left between them. Germline lookup yields CDR1 LGHNA and CDR2 YSLEER. The DNA for the CDR3 is TGCGCCAGCAGCCACGAGGCCGCAGCTAATGAAAAACTGTTTTTT. Protein sequence: CASSHEAAANEKLFF.

The J gene is TRBJ1-5, the V gene TRBV5-5; weak D call: TRBD1 (5 bases). V lost 2 bases to trimming and J lost 2 bases, with 17 bases between them. The CDR3 consists of 17 residues. Germline V gives CDR1 SGHKS, CDR2 YYEKEE (reference sequence). This CDR3 is CASSFSVGQGGNQPQHF. CDR3 DNA: TGTGCCAGCAGCTTTTCAGTTGGACAAGGTGGCAATCAGCCCCAGCATTTT. Together with reference TRBV5-5 and TRBJ1-5, the CDR3 gives the full variable domain: DAGVTQSPTHLIKTRGQQVTLRCSPISGHKSVSWYQQVLGQGPQFIFQYYEKEERGRGNFPDRFSARQFPNYSSELNVNALLLGDSALYLCASSFSVGQGGNQPQHFGDGTRLSIL.

The chain combines TRBV6-5 with TRBJ1-5; a weak D match, TRBD1 (6 bases). The CDR3 covers 15 residues. V was trimmed by 7 bases and J by 0 bases, leaving 13 bases between them. From germline, CDR1 is MNHEY and CDR2 SVGAGI. The CDR3 region is CASTRTVYSNQPQHF. Here the CDR3 DNA reads TGTGCCAGCACTAGGACAGTATATAGCAATCAGCCCCAGCATTTT.

V is TRBV10-2 and J is TRBJ1-1; TRBD1 matches 10 bases. Germline trimming cut 6 bases from V and 5 bases from J; bases unmatched to any gene: 9. This CDR3 spans 15 amino acids. Germline V gives CDR1 WSHSY, CDR2 SAAADI. CDR3 in amino acids: CASRDGTGVWTEAFF. CDR3 in DNA: TGCGCCAGCAGAGACGGGACAGGGGTATGGACTGAAGCTTTCTTT.

The V and J genes are TRBV3-1 (or the pseudogene TRBV3-2) and TRBJ2-7; possible D gene TRBD2, 5 bases. The CDR3 covers 12 residues. In germline, CDR1 is LGHDT, CDR2 YNNKEL (reference sequence). The V end lost 4 bases, the J end lost 5 bases, and 9 bases lay between the germline ends. This chain's CDR3 is CASSPGIHEQYF. The CDR3 region has the DNA TGTGCCAGCAGCCCGGGAATACACGAGCAGTACTTC.

This clone has more than one count but fewer than ten. The CDR3 reads CASSQAMGQGDGYTF. CDR3 nucleotide sequence: TGTGCCAGCAGCCAAGCTATGGGACAGGGAGATGGCTACACCTTC. The chain recombines TRBV3-1 (or the pseudogene TRBV3-2) with TRBJ1-2; 9 positions agree with TRBD1. The germline V gene has CDR1 LGHDT and CDR2 YNNKEL (reference sequence). CDR3 length equals 15 residues. The V segment lost 1 base and the J segment 6 bases; nucleotides outside the gene matches: 6.

The chain links TRBV2 to TRBJ1-4, with D hard to call. CDR1 and CDR2 (germline): SNHLY, FYNNEI. Deletions cut 6 bases from V and 0 bases from J, with 8 bases between. The CDR3 length is 14 residues. CDR3 amino acids: CASRWAATNEKLFF. The DNA for the CDR3 is TGTGCCAGCAGATGGGCAGCAACTAATGAAAAACTGTTTTTT.

The chain links TRBV5-1 to TRBJ2-1; 7 positions match TRBD2. V lost 0 bases to trimming and J lost 4 bases; unmatched junction nucleotides: 4. This CDR3 region has 15 residues. The V gene's germline CDR1 is SGHRS and CDR2 YFSETQ. The DNA of the CDR3 is TGCGCCAGCAGCTTGGAAGCGGGGAGTTACAATGAGCAGTTCTTC. The encoded protein is CASSLEAGSYNEQFF. The full variable domain, its missing parts supplied by reference TRBV5-1 and TRBJ2-1, is KAGVTQTPRYLIKTRGQQVTLSCSPISGHRSVSWYQQTPGQGLQFLFEYFSETQRNKGNFPGRFSGRQFSNSRSEMNVSTLELGDSALYLCASSLEAGSYNEQFFGPGTRLTVL.

The rearrangement joins TRBV28 to TRBJ1-6; 9 bases map to TRBD1. The germline V gene has CDR1 MDHEN and CDR2 SYDVKM. With V trimmed by 4 bases and J by 4 bases, 5 bases remained unmatched. CDR3 length: 16 amino acids. The CDR3 DNA is TGTGCCAGCAGTTCACTGGGACAGGGTTATAATTCACCCCTCCACTTT. Its protein product is CASSSLGQGYNSPLHF.

The V and J genes are TRBV11-2 and TRBJ1-3; no reliable D call. V gave up 0 bases and J gave up 2 bases, with 11 bases separating them. CDR1 SGHAT and CDR2 FQNNGV come from the germline V gene. The CDR3 extends over 16 amino acids. The CDR3 protein is CASSLDGRPAGNTIYF. The CDR3 DNA is TGTGCCAGCAGCTTAGATGGCAGGCCGGCTGGAAACACCATATATTTT.